Sequencing of this T cell receptor (beta chain) was carried out in a study of blood T cell repertoires in COVID-19. Here immunoSEQ multiplex PCR was the method, and the copy in TCRdb shows in-frame clones only, minus some. The sample includes about 190,000 clones, roughly 86% of them seen just once. The CDR3 is 15 amino acids. V gave up 6 bases and J gave up 7 bases, with 19 bases separating them. The germline V gene has CDR1 SGHNT and CDR2 YYREEE (reference sequence). This clone has more than one count but fewer than ten. The chain has TRBV5-4 and TRBJ2-2; a weak D match, TRBD1 (6 bases). Specimen: peripheral blood. This clonotype was obtained from a woman in her seventies with active or convalescent COVID-19. The CDR3 here is CASTLQGHSSGELFF. In DNA, the CDR3 is TGTGCCAGCACCTTACAGGGCCATTCCAGCGGGGAGCTGTTTTTT.